The 28 T cell receptor beta chains below were found in one sample sequenced in a study of blood T cell repertoires in COVID-19. The protocol was immunoSEQ multiplex PCR, while the TCRdb copy is restricted to in-frame clones and leaves out a portion. The table includes 200,000 to 250,000 clones, roughly 84% detected once. Material: peripheral blood. All receptors derive from a woman older than 75 with active or convalescent COVID-19.

The J gene is TRBJ2-5, the V gene TRBV5-6, with a possible D match to TRBD1 (5 bases). The germline V gene encodes CDR1 SGHDT and CDR2 YYEEEE. CDR3 length equals 14 residues. V was trimmed by 2 bases and J by 2 bases, leaving 10 bases between them. Here the CDR3 reads CASSFPGWQETQYF. The CDR3 bases are TGTGCCAGCAGCTTTCCAGGGTGGCAAGAGACCCAGTACTTC.

CDR3 in amino acids: CASSEPGGGRTSPLHF. In DNA form, the CDR3 reads TGTGCCAGCAGTGAACCGGGCGGAGGTAGGACTTCACCCCTCCACTTT. This chain connects TRBV6-1 to TRBJ1-6, with D unclear. The ends were cut back, 2 bases at V and 9 bases at J, with 17 bases in the middle. The length of the CDR3 is 16 residues. CDR1 MNHNS and CDR2 SASEGT come from the germline V gene.

This clone was detected once. The rearrangement links TRBV18 to TRBJ2-4; TRBD2 aligns across 7 bases. J lost 4 bases, V lost 6 bases, and 3 bases had no gene match. CDR3 length equals 13 residues. The V gene's germline CDR1 is KGHSH and CDR2 LQKENI. CDR3 nucleotides: TGTGCCAGCTCTGCGGGGGAGAAAAACATTCAGTACTTC. Encoded protein: CASSAGEKNIQYF.

CDR3 loop: CASSLDGGEGYEQYF. The CDR3 DNA sequence: TGTGCCAGCAGCTTAGACGGCGGGGAGGGGTACGAGCAGTACTTC. The J gene is TRBJ2-7, the V gene TRBV7-2, with 7 positions matching TRBD2. The J segment lost 4 bases and the V segment lost 1 base, leaving 7 bases of the junction unmatched. The germline gives CDR1 SGHTA, CDR2 FQGNSA. This CDR3 is built from 15 residues.

This sequence joins TRBV5-1 and TRBJ1-5; unclear D gene. The germline CDR1 and CDR2 sequences are SGHRS and YFSETQ. The V end was cut by 0 bases, the J end by 0 bases, with 10 bases between. The CDR3 totals 16 residues. CDR3 bases: TGCGCCAGCAGCTTGGGTACAGACGGTAGCAATCAGCCCCAGCATTTT. Its translation: CASSLGTDGSNQPQHF.

The chain couples TRBV7-2 to TRBJ2-5; D is perhaps TRBD1 (5 bases). Per germline, CDR1 SGHTA and CDR2 FQGNSA. The CDR3 contains 15 residues. V lost 2 bases and J 2 bases, leaving 12 bases between the germline ends. CDR3 nucleotide sequence: TGTGCCAGCAGCTTATTGGGGCAGGAACAAGAGACCCAGTACTTC. Residues: CASSLLGQEQETQYF.

This chain joins TRBV4-3 and TRBJ2-7; D may be TRBD2 (5 bases). Trimming removed 3 bases at V and 0 bases at J, with 9 bases between. The CDR3 extends over 14 amino acids. The germline gives CDR1 LGHNA, CDR2 YSLEER. CDR3 coding DNA: TGCGCCAGCAGCCAGGGTGCGGGCTCCTACGAGCAGTACTTC. Translating gives CASSQGAGSYEQYF.

V gene TRBV5-1 combines with J gene TRBJ2-3; TRBD2 matches at 9 bases. There are 14 residues in the CDR3. Germline V CDR1 and CDR2: SGHRS, YFSETQ. V was pared by 6 bases and J by 2 bases, with 4 bases of the junction left unmatched. CDR3 amino acids: CASTSGALTDTQYF. The CDR3 nucleotides are TGCGCCAGCACTAGCGGGGCCCTCACAGATACGCAGTATTTT. Combining the CDR3 with reference TRBV5-1 and TRBJ2-3 gives the whole variable domain KAGVTQTPRYLIKTRGQQVTLSCSPISGHRSVSWYQQTPGQGLQFLFEYFSETQRNKGNFPGRFSGRQFSNSRSEMNVSTLELGDSALYLCASTSGALTDTQYFGPGTRLTVL.

CDR3: CASSSGDFRVNTEAFF. CDR3 nucleotides: TGTGCCAGCAGTTCAGGGGATTTCAGGGTAAACACTGAAGCTTTCTTT. The chain couples TRBV28 to TRBJ1-1, with D perhaps matching TRBD1 (6 bases). Germline V lookup: CDR1 MDHEN, CDR2 SYDVKM. The CDR3 totals 16 residues. The ends were cut back, 4 bases at V and 2 bases at J, with 17 bases in the middle.

This chain joins TRBV28 and TRBJ1-3; D is possibly TRBD1 (6 bases). V was trimmed by 2 bases and J by 4 bases, leaving 15 bases between them. Germline assignment: CDR1 MDHEN and CDR2 SYDVKM. The CDR3 loop spans 16 amino acids. The CDR3 nucleotides read TGTGCCAGCAGTTTACGGACAGTTAATCTAGGAAACACCATATATTTT. Amino acid sequence: CASSLRTVNLGNTIYF.

The chain recombines TRBV19 with TRBJ2-4, with D possibly being TRBD2 (6 bases). From germline, CDR1 is LNHDA and CDR2 SQIVND (reference sequence). V was cut by 2 bases and J by 6 bases, with 8 bases left in between. CDR3 length: 13 amino acids. The CDR3 is CASSIWRGNIQYF. DNA of the CDR3: TGTGCCAGTAGTATATGGCGGGGAAACATTCAGTACTTC.

The chain couples TRBV18 to TRBJ1-4; possibly TRBD1 for D (5 bases). Germline loops: CDR1 KGHSH, CDR2 LQKENI. V was clipped by 3 bases and J by 3 bases, with 8 bases between them. The CDR3 is 14 amino acids. CDR3 nucleotides: TGTGCCAGCTCACCCGGGGGAGCTAATGAAAAACTGTTTTTT. It encodes CASSPGGANEKLFF.

This chain connects TRBV4-1 to TRBJ2-1; weak D call: TRBD2 (6 bases). Germline assignment: CDR1 MGHRA and CDR2 YSYEKL. The V end was cut by 4 bases, the J end by 7 bases, with 17 bases between. The CDR3 extends over 15 amino acids. CDR3 residues: CASSRRGGNSNEQFF. CDR3 DNA: TGCGCCAGCAGCCGGCGGGGCGGCAACTCAAATGAGCAGTTCTTC.

The chain joins TRBV9 to TRBJ1-1; 7 nucleotides agree with TRBD1. Trimming at V came to 4 bases and at J to 6 bases, leaving 12 bases not matched to a gene. Germline CDR1 reads SGDLS; CDR2 reads YYNGEE. CDR3 size: 15 residues. The CDR3 DNA sequence: TGTGCCAGCAGCCTACAGGACAGGATAGGGGCTGAAGCTTTCTTT. Protein sequence: CASSLQDRIGAEAFF.

CDR3 amino acids: CASSPLVGANVLTF. The CDR3 nucleotides are TGTGCCAGCAGTCCTCTCGTTGGGGCCAACGTCCTGACTTTC. The chain couples TRBV6-4 to TRBJ2-6; unclear D gene. The CDR3 has 14 residues. Germline V gives CDR1 MRHNA, CDR2 SNTAGT. V was clipped by 5 bases and J by 3 bases, with 8 bases between them.

The CDR3 coding sequence is TGTGCCAGCAGCTTATCTGCCTTAGAAGACACCTTC. Its protein is CASSLSALEDTF. The V gene is TRBV7-9, the J gene TRBJ1-2; no clear D gene. The CDR3 extends over 12 amino acids. The germline gives CDR1 SEHNR, CDR2 FQNEAQ (reference sequence). V was cut by 2 bases and J by 12 bases, with 13 bases left in between.

The CDR3 sequence is CASSIQGVGLSGANVLTF. The CDR3 DNA reads as TGTGCCAGCAGCATACAGGGGGTGGGACTCTCTGGGGCCAACGTCCTGACTTTC. The rearrangement links TRBV7-2 to TRBJ2-6; TRBD1 matches 8 bases. The CDR3 is 18 amino acids. Germline loops: CDR1 SGHTA, CDR2 FQGNSA. The ends lost 5 bases at V and 0 bases at J; junction bases unmatched: 9.

The chain uses TRBV5-6 and TRBJ2-1; 7 bases are a match to TRBD2. V lost 4 bases, J lost 5 bases, and 9 bases stayed unmatched. The germline CDR1 and CDR2 sequences are SGHDT and YYEEEE. The CDR3 length is 15 residues. Here the CDR3 reads CASSKIRTRHNEQFF. Written as DNA, the CDR3 is TGTGCCAGCAGCAAAATACGGACTAGGCACAATGAGCAGTTCTTC.

This clone has more than one count but fewer than ten. The chain joins TRBV6-6 to TRBJ1-5, with 7 bases fitting TRBD1. The CDR3 is made up of 14 amino acids. Germline assignment: CDR1 MNHNY and CDR2 SVGAGI (reference sequence). Trimming at V came to 5 bases and at J to 2 bases, leaving 3 bases not matched to a gene. CDR3 sequence reads: CASSDRVGNQPQHF. The CDR3 DNA follows: TGTGCCAGCAGTGACAGGGTGGGCAATCAGCCCCAGCATTTT.

The chain carries TRBV2 and TRBJ1-2; 8 bases line up with TRBD1. Per germline, CDR1 SNHLY and CDR2 FYNNEI. The CDR3 extends over 13 amino acids. After removal of 8 bases from V and 5 bases from J, the junction contained 7 bases not matched to a gene. The CDR3 nucleotides read TGTGCCAGCTGGGACAACAGGGGGTATGGCTACACCTTC. This gives the protein CASWDNRGYGYTF.

V is TRBV18 and J is TRBJ1-2, with 10 bases matching TRBD1. With V trimmed by 3 bases and J by 2 bases, 6 bases remained unmatched. The CDR3 is 16 residues long. Germline assignment: CDR1 KGHSH and CDR2 LQKENI. The CDR3 loop reads CASSPSGQGMNYGYTF. The CDR3 nucleotides read TGTGCCAGCTCACCTTCGGGACAGGGGATGAACTATGGCTACACCTTC.

CDR3 sequence reads: CASRSGTGGPNQPQHF. For the CDR3, the DNA is TGTGCCAGCAGGTCCGGGACAGGGGGGCCCAATCAGCCCCAGCATTTT. The rearrangement links TRBV2 to TRBJ1-5; 11 positions match TRBD1. J gave up 3 bases and V 6 bases, and 7 bases lay outside the gene matches. Germline CDR1 is SNHLY and CDR2 is FYNNEI. This CDR3 contains 16 residues.

The CDR3 DNA follows: TGTGCCAGCAGTTACCACGGGATAATAGCGGGTGACTTGTACCAAGAGACCCAGTACTTC. Encoded protein: CASSYHGIIAGDLYQETQYF. This chain joins TRBV6-2 or TRBV6-3 and TRBJ2-5, with 7 positions matching TRBD2. The germline gives CDR1 MNHEY, CDR2 SVGEGT. The CDR3 runs to 20 residues. The V gene end was trimmed by 2 bases and the J gene end by 0 bases; junction bases not matched to a gene: 18.

This chain uses TRBV6-2 or TRBV6-3 with TRBJ1-1, with TRBD1 matching over 7 bases. This CDR3 has 12 residues. Germline V CDR1 and CDR2: MNHEY, SVGEGT. V dropped 5 bases and J dropped 4; count of bases not matched to a gene: 1. DNA for the CDR3: TGTGCCAGCAGTCGGACAGGCACTGAAGCTTTCTTT. Translation: CASSRTGTEAFF.

V gene TRBV11-2 combines with J gene TRBJ1-2; 7 bases align to TRBD1. Germline-derived CDR1 and CDR2 are SGHAT and FQNNGV. After removal of 5 bases from V and 10 bases from J, the junction contained 13 bases not matched to a gene. The CDR3 extends over 14 amino acids. The CDR3 coding sequence is TGTGCCAGCAGCCGACAAAACCCGACAGGGACCTACACCTTC. It yields the protein CASSRQNPTGTYTF.

The chain recombines TRBV2 with TRBJ1-5; 8 bases map to TRBD1. From germline, CDR1 is SNHLY and CDR2 FYNNEI. V was pared by 4 bases and J by 2 bases, with 4 bases of the junction left unmatched. The CDR3 runs to 15 residues. In nucleotides, the CDR3 is TGTGCCAGCAGTGGACAGGGGAATGGCAATCAGCCCCAGCATTTT. It codes for CASSGQGNGNQPQHF. The full variable domain, with the rest looked up from reference TRBV2 and TRBJ1-5, is EPEVTQTPSHQVTQMGQEVILRCVPISNHLYFYWYRQILGQKVEFLVSFYNNEISEKSEIFDDQFSVERPDGSNFTLKIRSTKLEDSAMYFCASSGQGNGNQPQHFGDGTRLSIL.

The J gene is TRBJ1-6, the V gene TRBV2; 7 nucleotides match TRBD1. This CDR3 has 15 residues. With 5 bases clipped from V and 2 bases from J, the junction kept 3 bases outside the gene matches. Germline lookup yields CDR1 SNHLY and CDR2 FYNNEI. The CDR3 bases are TGTGCCAGCAGTCCTCAGGGGGCCTATAATTCACCCCTCCACTTT. Protein: CASSPQGAYNSPLHF.

The CDR3 is CASSLAGPQYF. CDR3 in DNA: TGTGCCAGCAGCTTAGCGGGCCCCCAGTACTTC. The chain uses TRBV7-2 and TRBJ2-7, with D unclear. Per germline, CDR1 SGHTA and CDR2 FQGNSA. The CDR3 covers 11 residues. Trimming cost V 0 bases and J 10 bases, with 7 bases left between them. The complete variable domain, with remaining parts taken from reference TRBV7-2 and TRBJ2-7, reads GAGVSQSPSNKVTEKGKDVELRCDPISGHTALYWYRQSLGQGLEFLIYFQGNSAPDKSGLPSDRFSAERTGGSVSTLTIQRTQQEDSAVYLCASSLAGPQYFGPGTRLTVT.